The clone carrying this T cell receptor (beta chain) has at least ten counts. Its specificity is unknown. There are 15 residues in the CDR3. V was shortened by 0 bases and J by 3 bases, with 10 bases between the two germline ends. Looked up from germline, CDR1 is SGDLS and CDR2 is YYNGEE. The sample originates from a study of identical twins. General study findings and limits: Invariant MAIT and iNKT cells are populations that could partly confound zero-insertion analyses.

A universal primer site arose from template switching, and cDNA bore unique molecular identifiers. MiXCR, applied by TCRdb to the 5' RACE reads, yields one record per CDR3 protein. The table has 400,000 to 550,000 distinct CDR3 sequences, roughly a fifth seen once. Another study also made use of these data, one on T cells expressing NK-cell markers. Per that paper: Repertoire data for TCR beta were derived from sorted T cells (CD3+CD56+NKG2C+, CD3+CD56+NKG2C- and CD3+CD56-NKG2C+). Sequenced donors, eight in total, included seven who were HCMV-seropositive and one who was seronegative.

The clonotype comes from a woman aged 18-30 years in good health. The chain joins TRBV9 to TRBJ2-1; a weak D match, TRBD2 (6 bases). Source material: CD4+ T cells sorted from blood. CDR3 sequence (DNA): TGTGCCAGCAGCGTAGTTGGCGGGGTCTACAATGAGCAGTTCTTC. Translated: CASSVVGGVYNEQFF.